This entry is about one T cell receptor (beta chain). This specimen comes from a study of blood T cell repertoires in COVID-19. Study overall: The samples span acute and convalescent COVID-19 from the United States, Italy and Spain.

V shed 8 bases and J shed 1 base, with 12 bases lying between them. This CDR3 comprises 13 residues. CDR1 is MNHNY, CDR2 SVGAGI, per germline (reference sequence). Data came from immunoSEQ multiplex PCR; TCRdb stores just in-frame clones and leaves some out. The table has nearly 95,000 clones, 90% seen once. The clonotype originates from a human donor with active COVID-19. The donor label of this sample is uncertain. Material for sequencing was peripheral blood. The chain has TRBV6-6 and TRBJ2-7, with D unclear. The CDR3 loop reads CASSRGTSYEQYF. The CDR3, as DNA: TGTGCCAGCTCCAGAGGTACTTCCTACGAGCAGTACTTC.